This TCR beta chain is from a study of blood T cell repertoires in COVID-19. In the original analysis: Nucleated cell counts were estimated from reference gene primer amplification. Method: immunoSEQ multiplex PCR; TCRdb's copy keeps in-frame clones and lacks some. V, J and clone size derive from that table, while D and trimming were established from the DNA sequence. The sample carries approximately 190,000 clones, approximately 84% recorded once. The length of the CDR3 is 13 residues. CDR1 is SNHLY, CDR2 FYNNEI, per germline. After removal of 5 bases from V and 5 bases from J, the junction contained 5 bases not matched to a gene.

The chain is built from TRBV2 and TRBJ2-5; 7 bases are a match to TRBD1. Sequenced material: peripheral blood. The source of this sequence is a woman aged 70-85 years with active or convalescent COVID-19. The CDR3: CASSLTGLETQYF. For the CDR3, the DNA is TGTGCCAGCAGTCTGACAGGGTTGGAGACCCAGTACTTC.